The 19 T cell receptor beta chains below all came from one sample that was sequenced in a study of control samples from healthy donors and cancer patients. Some clones are missing from TCRdb's copy, which holds only in-frame ones; the method was immunoSEQ multiplex PCR. The sample contains about 170,000 clones, roughly 91% of which appear only once. The sample comprised blood. All receptors come from a woman aged 25 to 39 in good health.

V and J are TRBV2 and TRBJ2-1, with TRBD2 matching over 7 bases. V lost 9 bases and J lost 7; bases outside the gene matches: 9. CDR3 size: 13 residues. Germline lookup yields CDR1 SNHLY and CDR2 FYNNEI. The CDR3: CARGSGGENEQFF. For the CDR3, the DNA is TGTGCCAGAGGATCGGGAGGAGAAAATGAGCAGTTCTTC.

The J gene is TRBJ1-2, the V gene TRBV7-3, with D unresolved. The CDR3 sequence is 14 residues long. The V end lost 0 bases, the J end lost 4 bases, and 9 bases lay between the germline ends. From germline, CDR1 is SGHTA and CDR2 FQGTGA. This CDR3 reads CASSLTGSGYGYTF. Here the CDR3 DNA reads TGTGCCAGCAGCTTAACAGGGTCCGGCTATGGCTACACCTTC.

This clone turned up a few times. The gene calls are TRBV15 and TRBJ2-5, with 9 bases identical to TRBD2. The CDR3 has 16 amino acids. V lost 0 bases to trimming and J lost 5 bases; unmatched junction nucleotides: 7. Germline CDR1 and CDR2: LNHNV and YYDKDF (reference sequence). CDR3 sequence reads: CATSRDPLAGYETQYF. The CDR3 DNA reads TGTGCCACCAGCAGAGATCCTCTAGCGGGGTATGAGACCCAGTACTTC.

V gene TRBV4-2 combines with J gene TRBJ1-3; 8 bases line up with TRBD1. The CDR3 contains 17 residues. Germline loops: CDR1 LGHNA, CDR2 YNFKEQ. The ends lost 0 bases at V and 0 bases at J; junction bases unmatched: 4. CDR3 sequence: CASSQDGTGYSGNTIYF. The CDR3 coding sequence is TGTGCCAGCAGCCAAGACGGGACAGGATACTCTGGAAACACCATATATTTT.

The rearrangement uses TRBV27 and TRBJ1-1, with D possibly TRBD1 on 6 matching bases. CDR1 and CDR2 from the germline V gene are MNHEY and SMNVEV (reference sequence). There are 12 residues in the CDR3. Trimming pared 1 base from V and 9 bases from J, leaving 9 bases between. CDR3 DNA sequence: TGTGCCAGCAGTTTATGGGGGGCCAAAGCTTTCTTT. Protein sequence: CASSLWGAKAFF.

The chain carries TRBV27 and TRBJ1-1, with TRBD1 as a possible D gene (5 bases). This CDR3 comprises 13 residues. Trimming left V 0 bases short and J 3 bases short, with 5 bases between. Germline V lookup: CDR1 MNHEY, CDR2 SMNVEV (reference sequence). The CDR3 DNA reads as TGTGCCAGCAGTTTATCAGGGGACACTGAAGCTTTCTTT. As protein: CASSLSGDTEAFF.

V gene TRBV19 combines with J gene TRBJ2-3; TRBD2 matches at 15 bases. The CDR3 is 16 amino acids. Germline V CDR1 and CDR2: LNHDA, SQIVND (reference sequence). V was clipped by 4 bases and J by 3 bases; unmatched bases: 2. The chain's CDR3 is CASSTGLAGGTDTQYF. CDR3 DNA: TGTGCCAGTAGTACGGGACTAGCGGGGGGTACAGATACGCAGTATTTT.

With regard to this clone: An end of the junction differs from the germline gene, which may be a read error. V and J are TRBV7-7 and TRBJ2-7, with D tentatively TRBD2 (6 bases). Germline-derived CDR1 and CDR2 are SSHAT and FNYEAQ (reference sequence). The CDR3 totals 13 residues. The CDR3 DNA reads TGTGCTAGCAGCTTAGGTGGCGGGAACGAGCAGTACTTC. Amino acids: CASSLGGGNEQYF.

J is TRBJ2-4 and V is TRBV19; 7 positions match TRBD1. V dropped 5 bases and J dropped 5; count of bases not matched to a gene: 6. Germline values: CDR1 LNHDA, CDR2 SQIVND (reference sequence). This CDR3 is built from 14 residues. The CDR3 DNA sequence: TGTGCCAGTAGTCGCGGTCAGGGGGAAAACATTCAGTACTTC. Translated, it gives CASSRGQGENIQYF.

The gene calls are TRBV5-4 and TRBJ2-7; TRBD1 matches at 7 bases. Germline lookup yields CDR1 SGHNT and CDR2 YYREEE (reference sequence). V shed 4 bases, J shed 0 bases, and the junction held 7 bases outside the gene matches. The CDR3 has 15 amino acids. Here the CDR3 reads CASSTYRDSSYEQYF. CDR3 DNA: TGTGCCAGCAGCACCTACCGGGACAGCTCCTACGAGCAGTACTTC.

In nucleotides, the CDR3 is TGTGCCAGCGCGGTGGCACTTAGCAATCAGCCCCAGCATTTT. Amino acid sequence: CASAVALSNQPQHF. This sequence joins TRBV6-5 and TRBJ1-5; D not resolved. V dropped 8 bases and J dropped 0 bases, with 11 bases sitting between them. CDR1 is MNHEY, CDR2 SVGAGI, per germline. The CDR3 is 14 amino acids.

The chain is built from TRBV7-2 and TRBJ1-1; D not certain. CDR1 is SGHTA, CDR2 FQGNSA, per germline. Deletions cut 1 base from V and 0 bases from J, with 3 bases between. This CDR3 is built from 13 residues. CDR3 in DNA: TGTGCCAGCAGCTTAGATATGAACACTGAAGCTTTCTTT. Protein product: CASSLDMNTEAFF.

V is TRBV6-1 and J is TRBJ2-1; D may be TRBD2 (5 bases). Germline CDR1 reads MNHNS; CDR2 reads SASEGT. There are 16 residues in the CDR3. Trimming removed 0 bases at V and 1 base at J, with 10 bases between. CDR3 coding DNA: TGTGCCAGCAGTGAAGCGGGGAAGCGGTCCTACAATGAGCAGTTCTTC. As protein: CASSEAGKRSYNEQFF.

The chain couples TRBV7-9 to TRBJ2-1; 13 bases fit TRBD2. The CDR3 is 18 amino acids. V was clipped by 6 bases and J by 0 bases; unmatched bases: 8. Germline-derived CDR1 and CDR2 are SEHNR and FQNEAQ (reference sequence). The CDR3 region is CASRVEGLAGSSYNEQFF. The CDR3 bases are TGTGCCAGCAGGGTAGAGGGACTAGCGGGATCCTCCTACAATGAGCAGTTCTTC.

The chain employs TRBV7-8 and TRBJ2-7; 13 bases align to TRBD2. The V and J ends lost 1 base and 4 bases, in that order; junction bases with no gene match: 1. The CDR3 sequence is 15 residues long. CDR1 is SGHVS, CDR2 FQNEAQ, per germline. The CDR3 protein is CASSLGTSGSYEQYF. CDR3 bases: TGTGCCAGCAGCTTAGGGACTAGCGGGAGTTACGAGCAGTACTTC.

Points on this clone: A much larger clone differs from this one at a single base, so this may be a read error. J is TRBJ1-5 and V is TRBV11-2; D gene uncertain. Per the germline V gene, CDR1 is SGHAT and CDR2 is FQNNGV. The CDR3 contains 15 residues. The germline V and J ends were trimmed by 1 base and 0 bases, with 7 bases remaining between them. CDR3 sequence: CASSLGGYSNQPQHF. DNA of the CDR3: TGTGCCAGCAGCTTAGGGGGTTATAGCAATCAGCCCCAGCATTTT.

V and J are TRBV27 and TRBJ1-6; D gene unclear. Looked up from germline, CDR1 is MNHEY and CDR2 is SMNVEV (reference sequence). V lost 6 bases, J lost 0 bases, and 15 bases lay in between. CDR3 size: 17 residues. As DNA, the CDR3 is TGTGCCAGCAGAAGAGGACGCCCGAGCTCCTATAATTCACCCCTCCACTTT. Its translation: CASRRGRPSSYNSPLHF.

The chain is built from TRBV19 and TRBJ2-7, with TRBD1 identical over 9 bases. The germline V gene has CDR1 LNHDA and CDR2 SQIVND (reference sequence). CDR3 size: 15 residues. J lost 3 bases, V lost 4 bases, and 7 bases had no gene match. This CDR3 reads CASSNPGQGVYEQYF. CDR3 in DNA: TGTGCCAGTAGTAACCCGGGACAGGGCGTCTACGAGCAGTACTTC.

The chain carries TRBV7-9 and TRBJ2-7; the match to TRBD2 covers 12 bases. There are 15 residues in the CDR3. J gave up 3 bases and V 5 bases, and 5 bases lay outside the gene matches. The germline V gene has CDR1 SEHNR and CDR2 FQNEAQ (reference sequence). The CDR3 DNA is TGTGCCAGCAGCCCCCGGACTAGCGGGATCTACGAGCAGTACTTC. Amino acid sequence: CASSPRTSGIYEQYF.